The 2 T cell receptor beta chains presented below share a single source sample, sequenced in a study of post-analysis software for immune sequencing data. Whole-study findings and limits: Among five TRBV segments more frequent in patients than controls were TRBV5-6, TRBV5-1 and TRBV20-1.

cDNA libraries of TCR beta carried unique molecular identifiers. MiXCR, run by TCRdb on the PCR reads, gives a single entry per CDR3 protein. The sample holds roughly 620,000 distinct CDR3 sequences; about 40% are singletons and the top ten take 1.5% to 2%. For these receptors, no antigen is known. Specimen: blood. The receptors stem from a girl under 18 with multiple sclerosis.

The chain employs TRBV6-5 and TRBJ1-5; D is ambiguous. The V end lost 6 bases, the J end lost 6 bases, and 15 bases lay between the germline ends. The CDR3 has 14 amino acids. CDR1 is MNHEY and CDR2 is SVGAGI in the germline V gene. The CDR3, as DNA: TGTGCCAGCAGCCCGTTGGGAGCGGGTCAGCCCCAGCATTTT. It translates to CASSPLGAGQPQHF.

The chain carries TRBV12-3 or TRBV12-4 and TRBJ2-1, with 10 nucleotides matching TRBD2. V trimming: 3 bases; J trimming: 5 bases; junction bases outside the gene matches: 1. The CDR3 loop spans 14 amino acids. The CDR3 spells CASSFTSGNNEQFF. The DNA for the CDR3 is TGTGCCAGCAGTTTTACTAGCGGGAACAATGAGCAGTTCTTC.